The source of this T cell receptor (beta chain) is a study of T-cell reconstitution after alpha-beta-depleted transplantation in children. This clonotype was detected ten times or more. What it binds is not known. A library of TCRbeta sequences, prepared with unique molecular identifiers, was generated. TCRdb reanalysed the PCR reads using MiXCR and keeps one entry per CDR3 protein. The sample includes 25,000 to 35,000 distinct CDR3 sequences, more than 6% of them seen just once. Whole-study results and caveats: As was reported, about two months after transplant, alpha-beta T cells came from several hundred expanded graft clones. TCRbeta diversity was high at day 60 in some patients (a result of surviving recipient T cells and thymic progenitors).

Trimming shortened V by 4 bases and J by 2 bases, and 6 bases separated the two germline ends. The CDR3 covers 14 residues. CDR1 is MDHEN, CDR2 SYDVKM, per germline. Source: peripheral blood, taken 60 days after TCRalphabeta/CD19-depleted stem cell transplant. This TCR was sampled from a child younger than two who had a stem cell transplant for acute myeloid leukemia, so the T cells may come from the graft donor. V is TRBV28 and J is TRBJ2-6; TRBD2 is a possible D gene (6 bases). The CDR3 reads CASSWRAGANVLTF. The CDR3 coding sequence is TGTGCCAGCAGTTGGAGGGCTGGGGCCAACGTCCTGACTTTC. Supplemented by reference TRBV28 and TRBJ2-6, the full variable domain reads DVKVTQSSRYLVKRTGEKVFLECVQDMDHENMFWYRQDPGLGLRLIYFSYDVKMKEKGDIPEGYSVSREKKERFSLILESASTNQTSMYLCASSWRAGANVLTFGAGSRLTVL.